This T cell receptor beta chain was sequenced during a study of T cells in Graves' hyperthyroidism and ophthalmopathy. Across the study: Peripheral blood was obtained at initial diagnosis, preceding any treatment.

This clonotype has a handful of counts. Its antigen is still unknown. Authors of the study amplified TCR beta CDR3 regions from RNA transcripts. First-round RT-PCR with HTBI primers amplified the TCR CDR3 region. TCRdb processed the multiplex PCR reads anew with MiXCR; each CDR3 protein has one entry. The table lists approximately 690,000 distinct CDR3 sequences, around 15% of them singletons. Whole-study findings and limits: Ophthalmopathy was told apart from stable hyperthyroidism by a 13 V-J model. Ophthalmopathy, as predicted by the model, came a median 6.5 months after the prediction. Most thyroid-expanded clonotypes above 0.001 were also found in blood.

This CDR3 contains 14 residues. CDR1 is MNHEY, CDR2 SVGEGT, per germline. V was clipped by 2 bases and J by 5 bases, with 12 bases between them. This chain uses TRBV6-2 or TRBV6-3 with TRBJ1-2; D possibly corresponds to TRBD1 (5 bases). Sequenced material: blood. The TCR comes from a woman in her 50s with Graves' ophthalmopathy. The CDR3 loop is CASSYPGATYGYTF. The CDR3 DNA follows: TGTGCCAGCAGTTACCCCGGGGCCACTTATGGCTACACCTTC.